The clone carrying this T cell receptor beta chain came up once. The sample holds other DNA sequences that translate to the same CDR3. This CDR3 is built from 12 residues. CDR1 is LNHDA, CDR2 SQIVND, per germline (reference sequence). V lost 1 base, J lost 6 bases, and 6 bases lay in between. This sample was taken from a study of blood T cell repertoires in COVID-19. Study as a whole: Specimens from acute and convalescent COVID-19 originated in the United States, Italy and Spain. PBMCs, B-cell-depleted T cells, or T cells provided the cDNA or gDNA that made up the material.

Under the authors' procedure: Cell counts per sample came from amplifying reference gene primers. Produced via immunoSEQ multiplex PCR; TCRdb's table is partial and in-frame only. That table supplies the V and J calls and clone size; D and trimming were determined from the DNA. This sample has about 200,000 clones, with approximately 78% found just once. The rearrangement joins TRBV19 to TRBJ1-1; D remains unclear. Sequenced input: peripheral blood. The TCR comes from a woman of 80 years or more with acute or convalescent COVID-19. CDR3 bases: TGTGCCAGTAGTATAGTGGGCGCTGAAGCTTTCTTT. This sequence encodes CASSIVGAEAFF.